Following are 17 T cell receptor beta chains from one sample sequenced in a study of OX40 agonist ivuxolimab in advanced cancers. Assay used: immunoSEQ multiplex PCR; TCRdb lists only in-frame clones, some missing. The data hold 89,000 or so clones, with 91% observed a single time. The material sequenced was CD4+ or CD8+ T cells sorted from blood, taken in a trial of the OX40 agonist ivuxolimab. The receptors derive from an adult with an advanced solid tumor such as melanoma, head and neck, liver or kidney cancer.

The V gene is TRBV7-9, the J gene TRBJ2-1; perhaps TRBD2 as D (6 bases). The CDR3 is 12 residues long. The V and J ends lost 5 bases and 8 bases respectively, with 10 bases between them. Germline V CDR1 and CDR2: SEHNR, FQNEAQ (reference sequence). CDR3: CASSDGGDEQFF. The DNA for the CDR3 is TGTGCCAGCAGCGACGGAGGGGATGAGCAGTTCTTC.

The chain uses TRBV2 and TRBJ1-5, with 8 bases that match TRBD1. The J segment lost 1 base and the V segment lost 3 bases, leaving 11 bases of the junction unmatched. There are 18 residues in the CDR3. CDR1 is SNHLY, CDR2 FYNNEI, per germline. CDR3 region: CASSDAPGQVRSNQPQHF. The CDR3 DNA reads as TGTGCCAGCAGTGACGCCCCGGGACAGGTTCGGAGCAATCAGCCCCAGCATTTT.

The V and J genes are TRBV6-5 and TRBJ2-7; D might be TRBD2 (7 bases). This CDR3 has 15 amino acids. Germline CDR1 and CDR2: MNHEY and SVGAGI. The V gene lost 2 bases and the J gene lost 4 bases, with 15 bases spanning the gap. CDR3 DNA: TGTGCCAGCAGTTACACGGGCGGGGGCAGGTACGAGCAGTACTTC. This gives the protein CASSYTGGGRYEQYF.

Only one count was recorded for this clone. The chain uses TRBV30 and TRBJ2-7, with D hard to call. CDR3 size: 13 residues. V lost 0 bases, J lost 3 bases, and 9 bases lay in between. CDR1 and CDR2 (germline): GTSNPN, SVGIG (reference sequence). CDR3 sequence reads: CAWSVGRYYEQYF. The CDR3 nucleotides are TGTGCCTGGAGTGTGGGCAGATACTACGAGCAGTACTTC.

The chain joins TRBV7-8 to TRBJ2-1; TRBD2 aligns across 15 bases. Trimming took 5 bases from V and 1 from J; bases not matched to a gene: 6. This CDR3 contains 18 residues. Germline loops: CDR1 SGHVS, CDR2 FQNEAQ. CDR3 nucleotides: TGTGCCAGCAGCCAGGGACTAGCGGGAGGCCTTTCCTACAATGAGCAGTTCTTC. It yields the protein CASSQGLAGGLSYNEQFF.

The genes are TRBV6-1 and TRBJ2-7; 7 bases are shared with TRBD2. CDR1 is MNHNS, CDR2 SASEGT, per germline. V was pared by 4 bases and J by 1 base, with 4 bases of the junction left unmatched. CDR3 length: 14 residues. This CDR3 reads CASSGLAGSYEQYV. In DNA form, the CDR3 reads TGTGCCAGCAGTGGACTAGCCGGATCCTACGAGCAGTACGTC.

CDR3 in amino acids: CAWSYGGVPGYTF. The CDR3 DNA sequence: TGTGCCTGGAGTTACGGAGGGGTCCCTGGCTACACCTTC. The gene calls are TRBV30 and TRBJ1-2, with D possibly matching TRBD1 (5 bases). Per germline, CDR1 GTSNPN and CDR2 SVGIG (reference sequence). The CDR3 consists of 13 residues. V was cut by 2 bases and J by 7 bases, with 14 bases left in between.

The J gene is TRBJ2-1, the V gene TRBV4-2; 7 bases align to TRBD2. This CDR3 is built from 16 residues. The J segment lost 2 bases and the V segment lost 4 bases, leaving 8 bases of the junction unmatched. Germline V gene data show CDR1 as LGHNA and CDR2 as YNFKEQ. CDR3 amino acids: CASSPLAGAAYNEQFF. CDR3 DNA sequence: TGTGCCAGCAGCCCCCTGGCGGGAGCGGCCTACAATGAGCAGTTCTTC.

This sequence joins TRBV11-2 and TRBJ2-1, with D perhaps TRBD1 or TRBD2 (5 bases each). The CDR3 sequence is 17 residues long. Germline CDR1 SGHAT, CDR2 FQNNGV. V was trimmed by 7 bases and J by 9 bases, leaving 28 bases between them. CDR3 sequence reads: CASNPEGIGPEEAEQFF. The DNA for the CDR3 is TGTGCCAGCAACCCAGAGGGGATAGGGCCTGAGGAGGCTGAGCAGTTCTTC.

The chain uses TRBV4-3 and TRBJ2-2; D not certain. With 0 bases removed from V and 1 base from J, the gap between germline ends came to 6 bases. Per germline, CDR1 LGHNA and CDR2 YSLEER. The CDR3 is 15 residues long. CDR3 sequence: CASSQEVLNTGELFF. For the CDR3, the DNA is TGCGCCAGCAGCCAAGAGGTTTTGAACACCGGGGAGCTGTTTTTT.

This clone was detected only once. J is TRBJ2-3 and V is TRBV19; 7 bases match TRBD2. J lost 0 bases, V lost 5 bases, and 14 bases had no gene match. The CDR3 has 18 residues. Germline assignment: CDR1 LNHDA and CDR2 SQIVND (reference sequence). CDR3 region: CASSSPYREGESTDTQYF. In DNA form, the CDR3 reads TGTGCCAGTAGTTCCCCTTATAGGGAGGGAGAAAGCACAGATACGCAGTATTTT.

The rearrangement uses TRBV19 and TRBJ1-5; D unclear. Germline CDR1 reads LNHDA; CDR2 reads SQIVND (reference sequence). Trimming took 5 bases from V and 0 from J, leaving 8 bases between them. The CDR3 covers 14 residues. The CDR3 spells CASSALYSNQPQHF. CDR3 in DNA: TGTGCCAGTAGTGCTCTGTATAGCAATCAGCCCCAGCATTTT.

The rearrangement joins TRBV23-1 to TRBJ1-4; D gene unclear. TRBV23-1 is assigned to the ORF class and has an uncertain function. Trimming removed 0 bases from V and 5 bases from J, with 10 bases in between. This CDR3 spans 15 amino acids. In nucleotides, the CDR3 is TGCGCCAGCAGTCAATCGCTTAGGCTAAATGAAAAACTGTTTTTT. It encodes CASSQSLRLNEKLFF.

The chain joins TRBV9 to TRBJ2-3; 15 bases map to TRBD2. Germline CDR1 SGDLS, CDR2 YYNGEE. The CDR3 is made up of 17 amino acids. Unmatched junction bases numbered 1, after V lost 2 bases and J lost 0 bases. CDR3 nucleotide sequence: TGTGCCAGCAGCGTGGGGACTAGCGGGGGGAGCACAGATACGCAGTATTTT. Its translation is CASSVGTSGGSTDTQYF.

This clone appeared once. The V call is TRBV30, the J call TRBJ1-5, with D perhaps matching TRBD1 (6 bases). The CDR3 is 15 amino acids. Germline CDR1 and CDR2: GTSNPN and SVGIG (reference sequence). The V gene lost 0 bases and the J gene lost 0 bases, with 9 bases spanning the gap. The DNA for the CDR3 is TGTGCCTGGAGTGTAGGACAGACTAGCAATCAGCCCCAGCATTTT. The encoded protein is CAWSVGQTSNQPQHF.

The J gene is TRBJ2-5, the V gene TRBV12-5, with 12 positions matching TRBD1. Germline V gives CDR1 LGHNT, CDR2 FRNRAP. This CDR3 is built from 15 residues. V shed 6 bases and J 5 bases; nucleotides not matched to a gene: 7. The CDR3 DNA follows: TGTGCTAGTGGCTCCGGGACAGGGGGCTGGGAGACCCAGTACTTC. Translated: CASGSGTGGWETQYF.

This clone has only one observation. The rearrangement links TRBV28 to TRBJ1-2; 8 bases line up with TRBD1. This CDR3 has 14 amino acids. Germline V lookup: CDR1 MDHEN, CDR2 SYDVKM. The V and J ends lost 1 base and 6 bases, in that order; junction bases with no gene match: 4. The CDR3 DNA follows: TGTGCCAGCAGTTTATTGGGGACAGGCGATGGCTACACCTTC. This encodes CASSLLGTGDGYTF.